Sequencing of this T cell receptor beta chain was carried out in a study of blood T cell repertoires in COVID-19. Study information: The cDNA or gDNA used as material had been derived from T cells, B-cell-depleted T cells, or PBMCs.

The method was immunoSEQ multiplex PCR; TCRdb's version includes in-frame clones alone and lacks a portion of them. The sample has about 300,000 clones, 85% to 90% seen once. Trimming at V came to 5 bases and at J to 6 bases, leaving 4 bases not matched to a gene. Germline V gene lookup returns CDR1 LGHNA and CDR2 YNFKEQ. This CDR3 is 14 amino acids long. Everyone who took part was roughly 18 to 89 years old, and they came from some 23 US areas. Cohort 3 recovered donors had two negative PCRs, clearance, or symptom resolution. The receptor was derived from a man aged 25-40 years who had recovered from COVID-19. The sample consisted of PBMCs or T cells enriched from blood (not recorded which). The chain has TRBV4-2 and TRBJ1-6, with 7 bases identical to TRBD1. CDR3 loop: CASSWTGSNSPLHF. CDR3 DNA sequence: TGTGCCAGCAGCTGGACAGGCAGTAATTCACCCCTCCACTTT.